The rows below give T cell receptor beta chains drawn from one sample of a study of radiation and T cells in renal cell carcinoma. Repertoires were generated with immunoSEQ multiplex PCR, while TCRdb's copy carries only in-frame clones and drops some. The sample has fewer than 200,000 clones, about 85% seen once. The sample here was blood, taken from a patient whose treatment included radiotherapy and nephrectomy. Source of these receptors: a woman aged 45-65 years with renal cell carcinoma. Each CDR3 is given with its conserved first and last residue. The D gene is left open where the match is weak. Not all rows give a size; the values are once, few, many and, for expanded clones, a class.

V gene: TRBV9; D gene: TRBD2; J gene: TRBJ2-2; clone size: -; CDR3 length: 19; CDR3 DNA: TGTGCCAGCAGCGTAGAGCGGACTAGCGGGGGGCACAACACCGGGGAGCTGTTTTTT; CDR3 protein: CASSVERTSGGHNTGELFF
V gene: TRBV11-2; D gene: -; J gene: TRBJ1-4; clone size: -; CDR3 length: 12; CDR3 DNA: TGTGCCAGCAGCTCTGACAGGACAAAACTGTTTTTT; CDR3 protein: CASSSDRTKLFF
V gene: TRBV28; D gene: TRBD2; J gene: TRBJ2-2; clone size: -; CDR3 length: 20; CDR3 DNA: TGTGCCAGCAGCTCGCCGGGACTAGCGGGCCCAATCAGGCGCACCGGGGAGCTGTTTTTT; CDR3 protein: CASSSPGLAGPIRRTGELFF
V gene: TRBV19; D gene: -; J gene: TRBJ1-5; clone size: few; CDR3 length: 13; CDR3 DNA: TGTGCCAGTAGTAACCGGGGCAATCAGCCCCAGCATTTT; CDR3 protein: CASSNRGNQPQHF
V gene: TRBV5-4; D gene: -; J gene: TRBJ1-4; clone size: -; CDR3 length: 15; CDR3 DNA: TGTGCCAGCAGTCAAGAAGTTGCAACTAATGAAAAACTGTTTTTT; CDR3 protein: CASSQEVATNEKLFF
V gene: TRBV11-1; D gene: -; J gene: TRBJ2-7; clone size: -; CDR3 length: 14; CDR3 DNA: TGTGCCAGCAGCTTCGATGGACTCCCCTACGAGCAGTACTTC; CDR3 protein: CASSFDGLPYEQYF
V gene: TRBV4-1; D gene: -; J gene: TRBJ2-1; clone size: -; CDR3 length: 16; CDR3 DNA: TGCGCCAGCAGCCGAACTTCGGTAGTAACCTACAATGAGCAGTTCTTC; CDR3 protein: CASSRTSVVTYNEQFF
V gene: TRBV19; D gene: TRBD1; J gene: TRBJ2-1; clone size: -; CDR3 length: 15; CDR3 DNA: TGTGCCAGTAGTGTGGGACAGGGGATGTACAATGAGCAGTTCTTC; CDR3 protein: CASSVGQGMYNEQFF
V gene: TRBV6-6; D gene: -; J gene: TRBJ2-7; clone size: -; CDR3 length: 15; CDR3 DNA: TGTGCCAGCAGTTACTCGAGGACGGACTCCTACGAGCAGTACTTC; CDR3 protein: CASSYSRTDSYEQYF
V gene: TRBV12-5; D gene: -; J gene: TRBJ2-7; clone size: few; CDR3 length: 12; CDR3 DNA: TGTGCTAGTGGTGGGTGGGGGGTCCAGCAGTACTTC; CDR3 protein: CASGGWGVQQYF
V gene: TRBV5-6; D gene: TRBD1; J gene: TRBJ1-4; clone size: -; CDR3 length: 15; CDR3 DNA: TGTGCCAGCAGCCCGGTTGCCGGGACAGGTGAAAAACTGTTTTTT; CDR3 protein: CASSPVAGTGEKLFF
V gene: TRBV6-5; D gene: -; J gene: TRBJ1-1; clone size: -; CDR3 length: 11; CDR3 DNA: TGTGCCAGCAGTTACGACCGCGAAGCTTTCTTT; CDR3 protein: CASSYDREAFF
V gene: TRBV6-6; D gene: -; J gene: TRBJ1-6; clone size: -; CDR3 length: 12; CDR3 DNA: TGTGCCAGCAACGAGGGGGAAACACCCCTCCACTTT; CDR3 protein: CASNEGETPLHF
V gene: TRBV9; D gene: -; J gene: TRBJ1-2; clone size: -; CDR3 length: 15; CDR3 DNA: TGTGCCAGCAGCGTGGCATTTTCCTCATACTATGGCTACACCTTC; CDR3 protein: CASSVAFSSYYGYTF
V gene: TRBV11-2; D gene: -; J gene: TRBJ1-5; clone size: -; CDR3 length: 13; CDR3 DNA: TGTGCCAGCGGGCTTGGGGGGAATCAGCCCCAGCATTTT; CDR3 protein: CASGLGGNQPQHF
V gene: TRBV19; D gene: -; J gene: TRBJ2-6; clone size: -; CDR3 length: 14; CDR3 DNA: TGTGCCACCAGAGCAGGGCATGGGGCCAACGTCCTGACTTTC; CDR3 protein: CATRAGHGANVLTF
V gene: TRBV14; D gene: -; J gene: TRBJ2-2; clone size: -; CDR3 length: 15; CDR3 DNA: TGTGCCAGCAGCCAAAATCCGGGGAAGGCCGGGGAGCTGTTTTTT; CDR3 protein: CASSQNPGKAGELFF
V gene: TRBV9; D gene: TRBD1; J gene: TRBJ1-1; clone size: -; CDR3 length: 15; CDR3 DNA: TGTGCCAGCAGCGCTTACTGGACAGGGAACACTGAAGCTTTCTTT; CDR3 protein: CASSAYWTGNTEAFF
V gene: TRBV19; D gene: TRBD1; J gene: TRBJ2-7; clone size: -; CDR3 length: 14; CDR3 DNA: TGTGCCAGTAAGGGACAGGGTTCCCTCTACGAGCAGTACTTC; CDR3 protein: CASKGQGSLYEQYF
V gene: TRBV5-1; D gene: TRBD1; J gene: TRBJ1-2; clone size: -; CDR3 length: 15; CDR3 DNA: TGCGCCAGCAGCTTACCCGGGACAGGGAAATACGGCTACACCTTC; CDR3 protein: CASSLPGTGKYGYTF
V gene: TRBV5-1; D gene: -; J gene: TRBJ2-6; clone size: -; CDR3 length: 16; CDR3 DNA: TGCGCCAGCAGCTTGGAAGGGAACTCTGGGGCCAACGTCCTGACTTTC; CDR3 protein: CASSLEGNSGANVLTF
V gene: TRBV7-3; D gene: -; J gene: TRBJ2-1; clone size: -; CDR3 length: 14; CDR3 DNA: TGTGCCAGCAGCTTAAGACAGTCCTACAATGAGCAGTTCTTC; CDR3 protein: CASSLRQSYNEQFF
V gene: TRBV25-1; D gene: TRBD1; J gene: TRBJ1-1; clone size: -; CDR3 length: 13; CDR3 DNA: TGTGCCAGCCGGGGACAGGGGAAAACTGAAGCTTTCTTT; CDR3 protein: CASRGQGKTEAFF